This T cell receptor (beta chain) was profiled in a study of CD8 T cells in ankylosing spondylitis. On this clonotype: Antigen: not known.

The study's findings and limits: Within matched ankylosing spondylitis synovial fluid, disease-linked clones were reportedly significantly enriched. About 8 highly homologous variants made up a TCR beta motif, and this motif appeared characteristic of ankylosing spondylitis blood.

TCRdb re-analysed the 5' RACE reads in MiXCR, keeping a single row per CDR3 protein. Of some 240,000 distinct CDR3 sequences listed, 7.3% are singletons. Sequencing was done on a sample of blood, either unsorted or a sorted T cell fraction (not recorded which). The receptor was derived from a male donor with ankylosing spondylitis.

The CDR3 is CATSEEPHQETQYF. The CDR3 DNA reads TGTGCCACCAGTGAAGAGCCCCACCAAGAGACCCAGTACTTC. V gene TRBV24-1 combines with J gene TRBJ2-5; D call uncertain. Germline assignment: CDR1 KGHDR and CDR2 SFDVKD. Trimming took off 4 bases at V and 0 bases at J, with 8 bases between the two ends. The CDR3 covers 14 residues.